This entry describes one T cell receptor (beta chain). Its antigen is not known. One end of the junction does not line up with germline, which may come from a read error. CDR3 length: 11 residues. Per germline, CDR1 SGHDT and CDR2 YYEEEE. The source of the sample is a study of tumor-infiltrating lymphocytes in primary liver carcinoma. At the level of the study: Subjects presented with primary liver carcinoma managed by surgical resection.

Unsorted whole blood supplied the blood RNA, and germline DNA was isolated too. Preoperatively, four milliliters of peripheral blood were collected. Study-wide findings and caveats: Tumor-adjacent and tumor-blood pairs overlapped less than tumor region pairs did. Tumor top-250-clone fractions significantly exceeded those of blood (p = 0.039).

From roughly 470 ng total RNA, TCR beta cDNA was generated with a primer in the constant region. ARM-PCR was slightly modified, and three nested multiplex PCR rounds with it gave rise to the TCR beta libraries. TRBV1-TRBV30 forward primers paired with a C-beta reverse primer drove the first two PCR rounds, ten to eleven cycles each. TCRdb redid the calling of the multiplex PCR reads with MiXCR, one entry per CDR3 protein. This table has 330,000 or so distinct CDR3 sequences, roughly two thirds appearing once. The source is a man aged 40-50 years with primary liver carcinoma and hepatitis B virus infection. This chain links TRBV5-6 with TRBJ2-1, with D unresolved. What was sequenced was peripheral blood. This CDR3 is CVSSEINEQFF. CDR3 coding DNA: TGTGTCAGCAGCGAAATCAATGAGCAGTTCTTC.